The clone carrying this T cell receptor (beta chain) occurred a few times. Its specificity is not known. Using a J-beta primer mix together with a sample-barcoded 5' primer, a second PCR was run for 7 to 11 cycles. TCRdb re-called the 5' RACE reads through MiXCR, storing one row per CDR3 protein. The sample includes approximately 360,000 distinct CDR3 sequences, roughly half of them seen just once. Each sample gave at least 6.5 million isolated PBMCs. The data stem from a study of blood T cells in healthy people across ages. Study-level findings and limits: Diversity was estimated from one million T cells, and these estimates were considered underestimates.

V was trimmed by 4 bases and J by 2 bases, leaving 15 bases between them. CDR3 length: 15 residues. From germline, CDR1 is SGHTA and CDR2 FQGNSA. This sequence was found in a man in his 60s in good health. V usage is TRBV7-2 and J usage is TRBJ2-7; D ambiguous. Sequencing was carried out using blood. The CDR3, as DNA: TGTGCCAGCAGCTCAGGCCGGCGGCTCACCTACGAGCAGTACTTC. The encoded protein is CASSSGRRLTYEQYF.